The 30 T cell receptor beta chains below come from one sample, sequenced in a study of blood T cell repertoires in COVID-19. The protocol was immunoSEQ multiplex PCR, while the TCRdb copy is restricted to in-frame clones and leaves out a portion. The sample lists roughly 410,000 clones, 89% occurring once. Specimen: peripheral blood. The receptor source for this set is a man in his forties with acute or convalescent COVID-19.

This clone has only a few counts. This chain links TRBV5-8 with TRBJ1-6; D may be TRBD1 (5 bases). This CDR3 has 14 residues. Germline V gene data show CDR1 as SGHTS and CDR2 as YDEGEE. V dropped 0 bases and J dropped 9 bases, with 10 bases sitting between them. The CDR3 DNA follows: TGTGCCAGCAGCTTGGGGGTAGACAGTTCACCCCTCCACTTT. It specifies CASSLGVDSSPLHF.

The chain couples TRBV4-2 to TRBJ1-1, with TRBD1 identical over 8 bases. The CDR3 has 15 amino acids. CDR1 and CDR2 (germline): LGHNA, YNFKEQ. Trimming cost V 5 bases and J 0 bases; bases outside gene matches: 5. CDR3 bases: TGTGCCAGCAGCGAAGGACAGGGAGTGAACACTGAAGCTTTCTTT. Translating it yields CASSEGQGVNTEAFF.

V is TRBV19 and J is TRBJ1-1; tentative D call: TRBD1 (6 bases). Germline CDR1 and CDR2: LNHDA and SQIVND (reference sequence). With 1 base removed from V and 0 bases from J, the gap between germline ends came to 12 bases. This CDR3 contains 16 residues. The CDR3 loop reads CASSIGTGPMNTEAFF. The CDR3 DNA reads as TGTGCCAGTAGTATAGGTACAGGGCCTATGAACACTGAAGCTTTCTTT.

CDR3 sequence: CASSGTGGLFWNEQFF. The CDR3 DNA follows: TGTGCCAGTAGTGGGACGGGGGGGCTTTTTTGGAATGAGCAGTTCTTC. The chain carries TRBV19 and TRBJ2-1, with 8 bases fitting TRBD2. V dropped 5 bases and J dropped 7; count of bases not matched to a gene: 13. The germline V gene has CDR1 LNHDA and CDR2 SQIVND (reference sequence). The CDR3 has 16 residues.

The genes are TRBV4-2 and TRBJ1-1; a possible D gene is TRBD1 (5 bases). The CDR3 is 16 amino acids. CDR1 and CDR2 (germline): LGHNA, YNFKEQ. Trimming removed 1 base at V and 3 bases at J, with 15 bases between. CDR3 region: CASSQVSPGVDTEAFF. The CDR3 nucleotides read TGTGCCAGCAGCCAAGTCTCGCCGGGGGTGGACACTGAAGCTTTCTTT.

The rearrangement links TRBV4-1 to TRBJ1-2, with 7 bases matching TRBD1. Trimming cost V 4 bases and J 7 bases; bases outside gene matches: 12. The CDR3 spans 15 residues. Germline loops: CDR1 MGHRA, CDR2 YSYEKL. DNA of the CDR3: TGCGCCAGCAGCCTTAGCGGGGCAGGGGGGTCTGGCTACACCTTC. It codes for CASSLSGAGGSGYTF.

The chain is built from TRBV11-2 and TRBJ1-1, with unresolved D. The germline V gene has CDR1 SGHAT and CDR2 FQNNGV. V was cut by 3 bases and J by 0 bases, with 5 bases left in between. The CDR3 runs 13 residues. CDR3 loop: CASSFQMNTEAFF. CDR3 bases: TGTGCCAGCAGCTTCCAGATGAACACTGAAGCTTTCTTT.

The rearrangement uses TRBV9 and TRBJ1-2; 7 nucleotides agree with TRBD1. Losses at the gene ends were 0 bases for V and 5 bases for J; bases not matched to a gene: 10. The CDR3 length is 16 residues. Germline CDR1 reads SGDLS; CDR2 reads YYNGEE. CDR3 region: CASSVGTTGAKYGYTF. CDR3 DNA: TGTGCCAGCAGCGTAGGTACCACAGGGGCGAAGTATGGCTACACCTTC.

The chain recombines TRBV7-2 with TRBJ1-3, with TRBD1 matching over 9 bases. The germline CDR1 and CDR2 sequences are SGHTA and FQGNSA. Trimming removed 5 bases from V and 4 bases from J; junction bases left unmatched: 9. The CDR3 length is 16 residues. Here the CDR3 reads CASSPLPGQGGNTIYF. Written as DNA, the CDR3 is TGTGCCAGCAGCCCGCTACCGGGACAGGGAGGAAACACCATATATTTT.

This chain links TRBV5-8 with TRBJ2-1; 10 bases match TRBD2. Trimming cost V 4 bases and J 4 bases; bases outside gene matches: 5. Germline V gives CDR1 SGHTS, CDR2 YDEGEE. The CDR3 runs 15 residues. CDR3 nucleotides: TGTGCCAGCAGCCGCGGGACTAGCGAATACAATGAGCAGTTCTTC. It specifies CASSRGTSEYNEQFF.

CDR3 in amino acids: CASSVDIQSYEQYF. The DNA for the CDR3 is TGTGCCAGCAGCGTGGACATTCAGTCCTACGAGCAGTACTTC. V is TRBV9 and J is TRBJ2-7; possibly TRBD1 for D (5 bases). Trimming took 2 bases from V and 1 from J, leaving 10 bases between them. There are 14 residues in the CDR3. The V gene's germline CDR1 is SGDLS and CDR2 YYNGEE.

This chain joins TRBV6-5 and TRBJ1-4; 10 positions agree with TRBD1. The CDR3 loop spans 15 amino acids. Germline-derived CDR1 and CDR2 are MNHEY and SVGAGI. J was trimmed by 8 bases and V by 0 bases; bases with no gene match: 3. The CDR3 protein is CASSYSRDRGEKLFF. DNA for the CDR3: TGTGCCAGCAGTTACTCGCGGGACAGGGGAGAAAAACTGTTTTTT.

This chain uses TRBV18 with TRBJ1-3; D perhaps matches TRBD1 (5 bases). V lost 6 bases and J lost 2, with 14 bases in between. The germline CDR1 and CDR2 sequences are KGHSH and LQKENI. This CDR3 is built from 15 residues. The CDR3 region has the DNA TGTGCCAGCTCGCAAAATCCGGGGGCTGGAAACACCATATATTTT. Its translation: CASSQNPGAGNTIYF.

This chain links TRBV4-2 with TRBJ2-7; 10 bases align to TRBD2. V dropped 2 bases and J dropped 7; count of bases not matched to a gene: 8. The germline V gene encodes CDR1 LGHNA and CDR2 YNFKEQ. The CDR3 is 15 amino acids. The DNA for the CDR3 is TGTGCCAGCAGCCAACTAGCGGGAGAGGATGGGGAGCAGTACTTC. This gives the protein CASSQLAGEDGEQYF.

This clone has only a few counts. The CDR3 region is CASSPKDRELGQPQHF. The CDR3 nucleotides read TGTGCCAGCAGCCCGAAGGACAGGGAATTAGGTCAGCCCCAGCATTTT. The chain couples TRBV9 to TRBJ1-5; 8 bases align to TRBD1. From germline, CDR1 is SGDLS and CDR2 YYNGEE. The CDR3 is made up of 16 amino acids. J was trimmed by 6 bases and V by 4 bases; bases with no gene match: 12.

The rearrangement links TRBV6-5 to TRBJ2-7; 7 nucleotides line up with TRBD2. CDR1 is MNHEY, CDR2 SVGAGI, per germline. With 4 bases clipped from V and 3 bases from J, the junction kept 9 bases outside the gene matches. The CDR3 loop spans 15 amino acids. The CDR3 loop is CASSSSLGRHYEQYF. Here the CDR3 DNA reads TGTGCCAGCAGTTCATCCCTCGGGAGGCACTACGAGCAGTACTTC.

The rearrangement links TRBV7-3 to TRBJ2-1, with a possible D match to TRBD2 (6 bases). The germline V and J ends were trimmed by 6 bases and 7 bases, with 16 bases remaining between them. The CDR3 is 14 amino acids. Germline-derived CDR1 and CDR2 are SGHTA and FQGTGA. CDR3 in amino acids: CASSLGGARNEQFF. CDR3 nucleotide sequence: TGTGCCAGCAGTTTAGGAGGGGCGCGGAATGAGCAGTTCTTC.

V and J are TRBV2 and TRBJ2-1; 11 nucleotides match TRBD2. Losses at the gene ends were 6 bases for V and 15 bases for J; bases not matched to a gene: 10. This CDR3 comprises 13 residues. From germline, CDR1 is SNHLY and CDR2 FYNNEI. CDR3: CASRATSGTDAFF. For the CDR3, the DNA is TGTGCCAGCAGGGCGACTAGCGGGACGGATGCGTTCTTC.

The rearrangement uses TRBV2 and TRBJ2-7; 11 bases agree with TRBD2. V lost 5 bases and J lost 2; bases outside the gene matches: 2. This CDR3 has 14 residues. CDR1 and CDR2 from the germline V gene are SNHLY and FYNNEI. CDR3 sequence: CASSSTSGTYEQYF. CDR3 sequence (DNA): TGTGCCAGCAGTTCGACTAGCGGGACCTACGAGCAGTACTTC.

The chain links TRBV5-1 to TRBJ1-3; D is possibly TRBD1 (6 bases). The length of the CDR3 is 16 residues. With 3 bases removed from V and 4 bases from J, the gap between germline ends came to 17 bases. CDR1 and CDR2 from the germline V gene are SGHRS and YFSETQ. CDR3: CASSSDHRAMGNTIYF. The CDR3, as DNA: TGCGCCAGCAGCTCCGATCACAGGGCGATGGGAAACACCATATATTTT.

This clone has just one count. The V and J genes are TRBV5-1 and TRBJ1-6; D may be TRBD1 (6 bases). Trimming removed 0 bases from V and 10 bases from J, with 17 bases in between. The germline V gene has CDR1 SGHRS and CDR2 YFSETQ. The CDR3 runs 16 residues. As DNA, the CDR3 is TGCGCCAGCAGCTTGGCGGGGGGGCTTGGAAGATCACCCCTCCACTTT. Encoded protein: CASSLAGGLGRSPLHF.

The CDR3 region is CASSVGADYGYTF. DNA of the CDR3: TGTGCCAGCAGCGTGGGGGCAGACTATGGCTACACCTTC. The J gene is TRBJ1-2, the V gene TRBV7-3, with D perhaps matching TRBD1 (6 bases). CDR1 and CDR2 from the germline V gene are SGHTA and FQGTGA. The CDR3 covers 13 residues. Trimming took off 5 bases at V and 3 bases at J, with 10 bases between the two ends.

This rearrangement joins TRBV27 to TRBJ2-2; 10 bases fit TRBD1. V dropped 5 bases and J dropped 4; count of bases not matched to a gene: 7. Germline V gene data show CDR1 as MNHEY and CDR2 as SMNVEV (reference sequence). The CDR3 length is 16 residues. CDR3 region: CASSPGTGVPTGELFF. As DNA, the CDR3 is TGTGCCAGCAGTCCCGGGACAGGGGTCCCCACCGGGGAGCTGTTTTTT.

The CDR3 loop is CASRPRSTGDNEKLFF. The CDR3 bases are TGTGCCAGTAGACCTCGAAGTACAGGGGATAATGAAAAACTGTTTTTT. This sequence joins TRBV19 and TRBJ1-4; TRBD1 aligns across 7 bases. The junction had 11 bases not matched to a gene; V was cut back by 6 bases and J by 4 bases. Germline CDR1 reads LNHDA; CDR2 reads SQIVND (reference sequence). CDR3 length: 16 residues.

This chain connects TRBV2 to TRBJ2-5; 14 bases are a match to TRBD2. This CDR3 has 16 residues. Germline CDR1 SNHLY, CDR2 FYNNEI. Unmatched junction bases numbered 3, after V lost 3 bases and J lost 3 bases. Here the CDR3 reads CASSEGLAGEEETQYF. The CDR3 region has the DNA TGTGCCAGCAGTGAGGGACTAGCGGGAGAGGAAGAGACCCAGTACTTC.

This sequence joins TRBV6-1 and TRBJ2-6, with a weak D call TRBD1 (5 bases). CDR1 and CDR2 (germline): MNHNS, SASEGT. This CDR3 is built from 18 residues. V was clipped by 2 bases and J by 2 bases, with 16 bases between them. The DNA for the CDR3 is TGTGCCAGCAGTGAAACCCGGCCCAGGGCCCCTGGGGCCAACGTCCTGACTTTC. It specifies CASSETRPRAPGANVLTF.

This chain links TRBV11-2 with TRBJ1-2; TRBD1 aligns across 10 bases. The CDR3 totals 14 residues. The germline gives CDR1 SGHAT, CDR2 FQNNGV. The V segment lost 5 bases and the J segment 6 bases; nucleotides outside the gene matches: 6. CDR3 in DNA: TGTGCCAGCAGCACAGTGGGGACAGGGGATGGCTACACCTTC. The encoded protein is CASSTVGTGDGYTF.

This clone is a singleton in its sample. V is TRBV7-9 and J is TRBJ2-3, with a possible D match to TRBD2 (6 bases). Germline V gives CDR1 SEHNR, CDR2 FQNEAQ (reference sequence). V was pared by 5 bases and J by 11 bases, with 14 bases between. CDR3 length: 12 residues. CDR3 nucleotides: TGTGCCAGCAGCCCACCGGGGGACTTGCAGTATTTT. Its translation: CASSPPGDLQYF.

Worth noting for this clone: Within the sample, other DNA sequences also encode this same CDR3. This CDR3 reads CASSFSSYEQYF. For the CDR3, the DNA is TGTGCCAGCAGCTTCTCTTCCTACGAGCAGTACTTC. This sequence joins TRBV5-4 and TRBJ2-7; D unclear. Germline lookup yields CDR1 SGHNT and CDR2 YYREEE (reference sequence). V lost 2 bases and J lost 1, with 4 bases in between. The CDR3 contains 12 residues.

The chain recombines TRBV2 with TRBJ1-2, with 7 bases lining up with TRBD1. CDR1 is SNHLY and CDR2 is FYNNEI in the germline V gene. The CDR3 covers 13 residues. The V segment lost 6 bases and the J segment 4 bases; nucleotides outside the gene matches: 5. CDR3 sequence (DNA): TGTGCCAGCAGCCCGGACAGGTTCTATGGCTACACCTTC. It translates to CASSPDRFYGYTF. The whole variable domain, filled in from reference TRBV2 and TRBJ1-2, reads EPEVTQTPSHQVTQMGQEVILRCVPISNHLYFYWYRQILGQKVEFLVSFYNNEISEKSEIFDDQFSVERPDGSNFTLKIRSTKLEDSAMYFCASSPDRFYGYTFGSGTRLTVV.